This T cell receptor (beta chain) was captured in a study of shared clonotypes between healthy human individuals. Study-level findings and limits: Around 5% was the fraction of naive CD4 clonotypes found shared across a few donors.

It was at deep level that the assay was run. Original processing methods: Junction-only immunoSEQ sequences carried no quality scores, so filtering differed. Using immunoSEQ multiplex PCR, the repertoire was profiled, and TCRdb retains in-frame clones only, with some absent. V, J and clone size are taken as reported in that table, and D and trimming were inferred from the DNA itself. Here the sample spans under 1,900,000 clones, 97% to 99% being singletons. In this sample, this clone turned up once. Its antigen remains unknown. Other DNA sequences in this sample translate to the same CDR3. This receptor was taken from a man younger than 40 in good health. The source material was naive CD4+ T cells sorted from blood. Subset indicated: CD45RA+ positively selected.

CDR3 residues: CSVVRGRNTEAFF. CDR3 nucleotide sequence: TGCAGCGTTGTGCGGGGCAGGAACACTGAAGCTTTCTTT. The rearrangement uses TRBV29-1 and TRBJ1-1, with TRBD1 as a possible D gene (5 bases). Germline CDR1 is SQVTM and CDR2 is ANQGSEA. V was cut by 4 bases and J by 1 base, with 10 bases left in between. CDR3 length: 13 residues.